This TCR beta chain was recovered during a study of type 1 regulatory T cells. TCRdb passed the reads through MiXCR, listing each CDR3 protein once. This table holds about 100,000 distinct CDR3 sequences, roughly 31% found once. CDR1 is SGHRS, CDR2 YFSETQ, per germline. The V end was cut by 4 bases, the J end by 2 bases, with 12 bases between. The CDR3 loop spans 14 amino acids. This clonotype has more than one count but fewer than ten. V gene TRBV5-1 combines with J gene TRBJ2-5; tentatively, D is TRBD1 (6 bases). The sequenced sample was CD4+ T cells, either the whole sample or a sorted fraction (not recorded which). The TCR originated in a human donor in good health. CDR3 loop: CASSTRQAQETQYF. The DNA for the CDR3 is TGCGCCAGCAGCACACGACAGGCTCAAGAGACCCAGTACTTC.